The entry below gives a single TCR beta chain sequence along with its context. The CDR3 runs to 15 residues. CDR1 and CDR2 (germline): MDHEN, SYDVKM. The V and J ends lost 5 bases and 5 bases, in that order; junction bases with no gene match: 5. The data belong to a study of PD-L1 blockade in urothelial cancer. Study-wide context: There were a median of around 140,000 T cells in blood samples.

TCRdb keeps only in-frame clones here, not all; method: immunoSEQ multiplex PCR. Here the sample spans 27,000 or so clones, about 88% being singletons. The sample was PBMCs, taken around atezolizumab (anti-PD-L1) treatment. The chain is built from TRBV28 and TRBJ2-3; 12 bases are shared with TRBD2. The sequence derives from a man in his forties or fifties with urothelial cancer. The CDR3 region is CASSPPGLAGDTQYF. In DNA form, the CDR3 reads TGTGCCAGCAGTCCTCCGGGACTAGCGGGAGATACGCAGTATTTT.